One sample yielded the 4 T cell receptor beta chains listed below, sequenced in a study of T cells after yellow fever vaccination. TCRdb reanalysed the 5' RACE reads using MiXCR and keeps one entry per CDR3 protein. The sample shows some 250,000 distinct CDR3 sequences, about 3.5% of them seen only once. The sample in question was PBMCs, obtained 15 days after the yellow fever booster vaccination. The receptors stem from a man in his late teens or twenties who received the YFV17D yellow fever vaccine.

This clonotype has a handful of counts. The genes are TRBV4-2 and TRBJ1-2; 12 nucleotides align to TRBD1. V shed 0 bases and J 4 bases; nucleotides not matched to a gene: 3. From germline, CDR1 is LGHNA and CDR2 YNFKEQ. This CDR3 contains 16 residues. CDR3 bases: TGTGCCAGCAGCCAAGATTGGGACAGGGGGCTCTATGGCTACACCTTC. This translates into CASSQDWDRGLYGYTF.

This clonotype was found many times. V usage is TRBV10-3 and J usage is TRBJ2-6; D is unclear. The CDR3 extends over 15 amino acids. CDR1 and CDR2 from the germline V gene are ENHRY and SYGVKD. Trimming shortened V by 10 bases and J by 0 bases, and 13 bases separated the two germline ends. CDR3 sequence (DNA): TGTGCCACTCGGTTGGTAGACTCTGGGGCCAACGTCCTGACTTTC. Its translation: CATRLVDSGANVLTF.

This clonotype was counted at least ten times. V is TRBV18 and J is TRBJ1-1, with a possible D match to TRBD1 (5 bases). Trimming cost V 3 bases and J 5 bases, with 10 bases left between them. Germline lookup yields CDR1 KGHSH and CDR2 LQKENI. The length of the CDR3 is 13 residues. This chain's CDR3 is CASSPTAGTEAFF. The CDR3, as DNA: TGTGCCAGCTCACCCACGGCAGGGACTGAAGCTTTCTTT.

This clonotype was seen repeatedly, ten times or more. This chain links TRBV9 with TRBJ1-6; 7 nucleotides align to TRBD1. The CDR3 is 15 amino acids. With 3 bases clipped from V and 7 bases from J, the junction kept 7 bases outside the gene matches. Looked up from germline, CDR1 is SGDLS and CDR2 is YYNGEE. This CDR3 is CASSASGTANSPLHF. CDR3 nucleotide sequence: TGTGCCAGCAGCGCATCCGGGACAGCGAATTCACCCCTCCACTTT.